The sequence of this T cell receptor beta chain was determined in a study of OX40 agonist ivuxolimab in advanced cancers. Background on the study: With ivuxolimab, an agonistic anti-OX40 (CD134) antibody, patients were treated. Patients with prior anti-PD-1, anti-PD-L1 or anti-CTLA-4 therapy were eligible; less than 50% had some. Partial responses, seen in three patients, involved one hepatocellular carcinoma and two cutaneous melanomas.

Assay: immunoSEQ multiplex PCR; the TCRdb copy retains only in-frame clones and omits some. Counted here are tens of thousands of clones, approximately 87% occurring once; the ten biggest clones make up under 2%. The CDR3 is 15 amino acids. The V gene's germline CDR1 is MNHNY and CDR2 SVGAGI (reference sequence). Trimming took off 5 bases at V and 4 bases at J, with 17 bases between the two ends. The receptor comes from an adult with an advanced solid tumor such as melanoma, head and neck, liver or kidney cancer. The chain is built from TRBV6-6 and TRBJ1-2; D may be TRBD1 (5 bases). Sample: CD4+ or CD8+ T cells sorted from blood, taken in a trial of the OX40 agonist ivuxolimab. The DNA for the CDR3 is TGTGCCAGCAGTACCCCAGGCAGGGCGGTCTATGGCTACACCTTC. It codes for CASSTPGRAVYGYTF.